This TCR beta chain is drawn from a study of blood T cells in healthy people across ages. Findings and caveats of the study: Both naive CD4+ cell counts and diversity were greater in long-lived donors than in aged donors. TCR beta diversity per million T cells fell roughly linearly with age.

Through a sample-barcoded 5' primer and a J-beta primer mix, a second PCR was run for roughly 6 to 11 cycles. TCRdb re-called the 5' RACE reads through MiXCR, storing one row per CDR3 protein. The sample contains some 900,000 distinct CDR3 sequences, roughly 50% of which appear only once. Samples each had at least 5.5 micrograms of total RNA extracted. This clonotype was recorded a few times. Its antigen is currently unknown. This clone may be a read error of a much larger clone one base away. The TCR originated in a young man in good health. The sequenced sample was blood.

CDR3 in amino acids: CASRLSDRVEAFF. CDR3 DNA sequence: TGTGCCAGCAGGTTATCCGACAGGGTTGAAGCTTTCTTT. J is TRBJ1-1 and V is TRBV27; 7 positions agree with TRBD1. This CDR3 region has 13 residues. The V gene's germline CDR1 is MNHEY and CDR2 SMNVEV (reference sequence).